In its sample, the clone carrying this TCR beta chain was seen many times. This entry is derived from a study of human T cells and chemical hapten exposure. In the authors' methods: From 23,224 to 690,600 TCRs were found per sample, with a median of 95,638. TCRdb redid the calling of the RACE reads with MiXCR, one entry per CDR3 protein. The V and J calls shown here were made by TCRdb, not taken from the authors' results. The profile covers over 55,000 distinct CDR3 sequences, with around 10% appearing a single time and approximately 1.4% taken by the ten largest. Noted time point: patch test 3, about 24 weeks after DPC sensitization. The treatment: therapeutic diphenylcyclopropenone sensitization with weekly scalp DPC. The CDR3 has 12 amino acids. From germline, CDR1 is LGHDT and CDR2 YNNKEL (reference sequence). The V end was cut by 4 bases, the J end by 5 bases, with 6 bases between.

The sample was whole blood, taken in connection with sensitization to the hapten diphenylcyclopropenone (DPC). The clonotype was recovered from a woman between 45 and 60 years old with alopecia areata. Some clones in this sample may be carry-over from other donors' samples. V is TRBV3-1 and J is TRBJ1-5, with D possibly matching TRBD1 (6 bases). The CDR3 region is CASSPGDQPQHF. For the CDR3, the DNA is TGTGCCAGCAGCCCAGGGGATCAGCCCCAGCATTTT.